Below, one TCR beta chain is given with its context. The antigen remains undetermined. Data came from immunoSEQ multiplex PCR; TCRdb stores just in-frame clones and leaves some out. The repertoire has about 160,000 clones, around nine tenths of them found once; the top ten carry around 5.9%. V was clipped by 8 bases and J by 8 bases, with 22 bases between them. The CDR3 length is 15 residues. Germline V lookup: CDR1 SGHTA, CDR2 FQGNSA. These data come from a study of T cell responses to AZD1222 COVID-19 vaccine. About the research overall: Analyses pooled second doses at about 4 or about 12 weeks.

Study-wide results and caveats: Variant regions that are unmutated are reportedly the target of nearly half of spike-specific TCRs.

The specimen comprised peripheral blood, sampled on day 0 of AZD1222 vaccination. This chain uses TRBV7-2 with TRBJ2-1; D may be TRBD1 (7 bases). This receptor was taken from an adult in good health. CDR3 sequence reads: CASATRGVERDEQFF. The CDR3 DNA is TGTGCCAGCGCCACCAGGGGGGTGGAGAGGGATGAGCAGTTCTTC.